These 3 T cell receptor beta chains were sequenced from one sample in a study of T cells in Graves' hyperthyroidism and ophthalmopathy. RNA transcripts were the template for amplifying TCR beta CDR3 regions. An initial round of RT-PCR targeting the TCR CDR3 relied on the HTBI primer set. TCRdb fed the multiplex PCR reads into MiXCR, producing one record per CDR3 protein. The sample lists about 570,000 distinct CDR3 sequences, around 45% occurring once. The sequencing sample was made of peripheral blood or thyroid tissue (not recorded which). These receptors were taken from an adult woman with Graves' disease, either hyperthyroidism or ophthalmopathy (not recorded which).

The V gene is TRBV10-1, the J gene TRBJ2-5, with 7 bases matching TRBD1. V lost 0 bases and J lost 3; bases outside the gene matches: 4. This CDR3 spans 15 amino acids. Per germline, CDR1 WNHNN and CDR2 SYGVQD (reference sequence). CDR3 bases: TGCGCCAGCAGTGAGTCGAGGGACAGTAAAGAGACCCAGTACTTC. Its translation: CASSESRDSKETQYF.

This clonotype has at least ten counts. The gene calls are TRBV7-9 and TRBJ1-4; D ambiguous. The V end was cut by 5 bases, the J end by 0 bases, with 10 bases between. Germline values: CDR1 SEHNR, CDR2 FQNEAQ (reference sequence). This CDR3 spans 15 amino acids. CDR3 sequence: CASSARQATNEKLFF. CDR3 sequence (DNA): TGTGCCAGCAGCGCCCGACAAGCAACTAATGAAAAACTGTTTTTT. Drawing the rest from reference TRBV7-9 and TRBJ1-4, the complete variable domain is DTGVSQNPRHKITKRGQNVTFRCDPISEHNRLYWYRQTLGQGPEFLTYFQNEAQLEKSRLLSDRFSAERPKGSFSTLEIQRTEQGDSAMYLCASSARQATNEKLFFGSGTQLSVL.

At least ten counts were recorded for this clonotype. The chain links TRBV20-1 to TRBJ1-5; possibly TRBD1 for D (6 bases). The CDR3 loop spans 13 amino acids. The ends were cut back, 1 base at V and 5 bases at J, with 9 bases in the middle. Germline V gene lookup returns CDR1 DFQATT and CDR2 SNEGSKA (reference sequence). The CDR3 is CSARAGGDQPQHF. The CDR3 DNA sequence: TGCAGTGCTAGAGCTGGGGGCGATCAGCCCCAGCATTTT.